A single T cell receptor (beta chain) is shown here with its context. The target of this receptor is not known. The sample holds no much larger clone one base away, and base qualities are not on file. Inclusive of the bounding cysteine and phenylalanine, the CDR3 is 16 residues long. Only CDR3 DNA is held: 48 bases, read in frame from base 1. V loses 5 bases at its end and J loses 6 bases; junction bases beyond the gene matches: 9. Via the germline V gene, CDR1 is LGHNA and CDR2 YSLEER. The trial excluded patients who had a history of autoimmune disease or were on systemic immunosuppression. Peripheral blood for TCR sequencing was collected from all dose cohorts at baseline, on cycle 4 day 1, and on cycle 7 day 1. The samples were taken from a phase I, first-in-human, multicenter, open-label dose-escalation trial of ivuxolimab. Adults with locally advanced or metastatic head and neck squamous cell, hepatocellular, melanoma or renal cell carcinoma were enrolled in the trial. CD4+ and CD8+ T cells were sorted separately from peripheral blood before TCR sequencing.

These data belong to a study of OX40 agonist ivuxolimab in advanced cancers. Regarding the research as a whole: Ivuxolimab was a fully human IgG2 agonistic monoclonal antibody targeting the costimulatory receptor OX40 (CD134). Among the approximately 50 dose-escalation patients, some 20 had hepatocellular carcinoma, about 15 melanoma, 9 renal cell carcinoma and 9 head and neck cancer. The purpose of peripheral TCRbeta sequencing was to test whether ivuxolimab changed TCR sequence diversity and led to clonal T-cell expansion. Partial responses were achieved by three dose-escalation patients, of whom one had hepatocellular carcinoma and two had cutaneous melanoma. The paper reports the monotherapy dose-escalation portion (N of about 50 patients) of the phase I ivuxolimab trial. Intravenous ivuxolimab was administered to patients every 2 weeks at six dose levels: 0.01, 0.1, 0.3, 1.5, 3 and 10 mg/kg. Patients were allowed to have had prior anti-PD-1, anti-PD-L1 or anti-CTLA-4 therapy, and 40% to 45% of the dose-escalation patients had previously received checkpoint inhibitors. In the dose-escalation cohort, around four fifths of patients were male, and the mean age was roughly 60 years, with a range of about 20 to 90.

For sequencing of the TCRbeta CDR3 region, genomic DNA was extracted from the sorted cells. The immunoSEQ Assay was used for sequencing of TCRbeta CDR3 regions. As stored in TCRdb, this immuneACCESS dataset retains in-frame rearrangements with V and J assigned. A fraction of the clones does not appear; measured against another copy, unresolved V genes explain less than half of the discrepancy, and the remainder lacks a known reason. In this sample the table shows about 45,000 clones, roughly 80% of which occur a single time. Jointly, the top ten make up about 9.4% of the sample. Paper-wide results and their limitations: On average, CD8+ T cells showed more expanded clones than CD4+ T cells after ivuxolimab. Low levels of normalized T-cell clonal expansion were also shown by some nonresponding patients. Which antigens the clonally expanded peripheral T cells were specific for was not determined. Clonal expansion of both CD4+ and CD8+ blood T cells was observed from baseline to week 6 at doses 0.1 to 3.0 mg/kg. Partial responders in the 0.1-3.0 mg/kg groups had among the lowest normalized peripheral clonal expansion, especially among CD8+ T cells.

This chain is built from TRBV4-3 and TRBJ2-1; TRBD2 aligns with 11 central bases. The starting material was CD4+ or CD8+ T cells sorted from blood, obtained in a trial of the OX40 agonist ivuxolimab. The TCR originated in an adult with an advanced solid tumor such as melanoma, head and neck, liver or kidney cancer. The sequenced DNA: TGCGCCAGCAGCAGACTAGCGGGACCTAACGGCAATGAGCAGTTCTTC. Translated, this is CASSRLAGPNGNEQFF.